A single sample gave rise to the 5 T cell receptor beta chains below, sequenced in a study of T cells in Graves' hyperthyroidism and ophthalmopathy. The CDR3 regions of TCR beta were amplified from RNA transcripts. First-round RT-PCR with HTBI primers amplified the TCR CDR3 region. TCRdb fed the multiplex PCR reads into MiXCR, producing one record per CDR3 protein. This table holds approximately 400,000 distinct CDR3 sequences, around 16% found once. Sequencing used blood. Receptors were obtained from a woman between 18 and 30 years old with Graves' hyperthyroidism.

The sample holds many counts of this clonotype. The chain links TRBV12-3 or TRBV12-4 to TRBJ2-2; TRBD1 agrees at 9 bases. Trimming at V came to 6 bases and at J to 3 bases, leaving 8 bases not matched to a gene. The CDR3 contains 16 residues. This chain's CDR3 is CASSPWTGVDTGELFF. The CDR3 DNA follows: TGTGCCAGCAGCCCCTGGACAGGGGTGGACACCGGGGAGCTGTTTTTT.

This clonotype came up many times. The chain's CDR3 is CASMRLGAVPGANVLTF. The CDR3 bases are TGTGCCAGCATGAGGCTGGGGGCTGTCCCTGGGGCCAACGTCCTGACTTTC. The chain uses TRBV27 and TRBJ2-6; the D gene is possibly TRBD1 (6 bases). V shed 7 bases and J shed 2 bases, with 18 bases lying between them. The germline V gene encodes CDR1 MNHEY and CDR2 SMNVEV (reference sequence). This CDR3 contains 17 residues.

The table lists this clonotype with a few counts. The gene calls are TRBV3-1 and TRBJ2-3, with 11 positions matching TRBD2. The ends lost 2 bases at V and 1 base at J; junction bases unmatched: 2. The CDR3 runs 16 residues. CDR1 and CDR2 (germline): LGHDT, YNNKEL (reference sequence). In DNA form, the CDR3 reads TGTGCCAGCAGCCAATTTAGCGGGGGGGGCACAGATACGCAGTATTTT. Translating it yields CASSQFSGGGTDTQYF.

This clonotype was seen at least ten times. CDR3: CSARGSRGDNSPLHF. DNA for the CDR3: TGCAGTGCTAGAGGTAGTCGGGGGGATAATTCACCCCTCCACTTT. The chain couples TRBV20-1 to TRBJ1-6, with a possible D match to TRBD1 (5 bases). CDR3 length: 15 amino acids. V was shortened by 1 base and J by 5 bases, with 12 bases between the two germline ends. Germline loops: CDR1 DFQATT, CDR2 SNEGSKA (reference sequence).

The chain employs TRBV5-1 and TRBJ2-7; D perhaps matches TRBD1 (5 bases). Germline V CDR1 and CDR2: SGHRS, YFSETQ. Trimming stripped 4 bases from V and 7 bases from J, with 24 bases between. CDR3 length: 16 residues. In nucleotides, the CDR3 is TGCGCCAGCAGCGGTAAACCGCAGGGAACCGTGGGGGAGCAGTACTTC. Its protein is CASSGKPQGTVGEQYF.